These T cell receptor beta chains were read from a single sample in a study of yellow fever vaccine responses in identical twins. TCRdb itself ran the RT-PCR reads through MiXCR, one entry per CDR3 protein. In the table there are some 10,000 distinct CDR3 sequences, 77% of which are singletons. The material was T cells from blood (PBMCs), unsorted or a sorted subset (not recorded which), obtained before or after yellow fever vaccination (not recorded which). These receptors came from a woman aged 18-30 years who received the yellow fever vaccine. Both conserved end residues are trimmed from each CDR3. A D gene is named only where the DNA matches it firmly.

J,V,D,CDR3
TRBJ1-2,TRBV15,TRBD1,ATSIHRDRVDGYT
TRBJ1-5,TRBV11-3,.,ASSLDLKGSSNQPQH
TRBJ2-7,TRBV28,TRBD2,ASSFGLAGYGQY
TRBJ1-6,TRBV11-3,TRBD1,ASSLGQGVTRGSPLH
TRBJ2-1,TRBV13,.,AGDRRGNEQF
TRBJ2-1,TRBV2,.,ASSELGGLYNEQF
TRBJ2-3,TRBV11-1,TRBD2,ASSLAVLGGTDTQY
TRBJ2-2,TRBV20-1,.,SARDSKIPNTGELF
TRBJ2-3,TRBV6-1,.,ASSDRETDTQY
TRBJ2-1,TRBV20-1,.,SARNYNEQF
TRBJ2-1,TRBV21-1,.,ASSKVGGSEQF
TRBJ2-7,TRBV2,.,ASTQADSYEQY
TRBJ2-4,TRBV5-1,TRBD2,ASTPSGSNIQY
TRBJ1-6,TRBV7-9,.,ASSLAVAGDSPLH
TRBJ1-2,TRBV3-1,.,ASSQNILTYGYT
TRBJ2-5,TRBV11-1,TRBD2,ASSSPRAAGGPRETQY
TRBJ2-7,TRBV10-1,TRBD1,ASGTGAYEQY
TRBJ2-1,TRBV19,.,ASSIVGRPSTYNEQF
TRBJ2-5,TRBV29-1,TRBD2,SVERTGGPKETQY
TRBJ1-6,TRBV15,TRBD1,ATKATGTVSPLH
TRBJ1-1,TRBV14,TRBD1,ASSQGRTGGYTEAF
TRBJ2-5,TRBV20-1,TRBD2,SASGLLQETQY
TRBJ2-7,TRBV28,.,ASSLLGRAYEQY
TRBJ2-7,TRBV20-1,TRBD2,SGTSDSSYEQY
TRBJ1-2,TRBV29-1,.,SVPLGAYGYT
TRBJ2-7,TRBV27,.,ASSYSSADEQY
TRBJ2-5,TRBV5-5,TRBD2,ASSLGTSGGPQETQY
TRBJ2-1,TRBV2,TRBD2,ASSGLAGNEQF